The 11 T cell receptor beta chains below were found in one sample sequenced in a study of T cell therapy after organ transplantation (dated by TCRdb to the late 2010s). Receptor libraries were prepared by the immunoSEQ multiplex PCR assay. TCRdb limited this immuneACCESS table to in-frame rearrangements with V and J called. A share of clones is missing; checked studies link under half to unresolved V genes, and the rest is unexplained. In this sample the table shows roughly 1,200 clones, roughly 63% of which occur a single time. The ten largest clones represent roughly 45% of the sample. Sample time point, as interpreted from the label and publication: 20-29 weeks after completion of therapy. No antigens are known for them. The input for sequencing was CD8+ T cells from blood, taken after autologous CMV-specific T cell therapy. The receptors originated from a human patient who had received a solid organ transplant and had CMV disease. In transplant recipients, some T cells may be of donor rather than host origin.

The CDR3 nucleotides are TGTGCCAGCAGCCTCGGGACTAGCGCCTTTGGCACCGGGGAGCTGTTTTTT. It translates to CASSLGTSAFGTGELFF. This rearrangement joins TRBV7-6 to TRBJ2-2; 10 nucleotides match TRBD2. Per germline, CDR1 SGHVS and CDR2 FNYEAQ. J was trimmed by 4 bases and V by 5 bases; bases with no gene match: 10. The CDR3 sequence is 17 residues long.

The gene calls are TRBV6-1 and TRBJ2-7, with 11 bases fitting TRBD1. V lost 7 bases, J lost 4 bases, and 6 bases stayed unmatched. Looked up from germline, CDR1 is MNHNS and CDR2 is SASEGT. CDR3 length: 14 amino acids. This CDR3 reads CASTTGTGGYEQYF. Written as DNA, the CDR3 is TGTGCCAGCACCACGGGGACAGGGGGATACGAGCAGTACTTC.

This chain links TRBV5-7 with TRBJ1-5; tentative D call: TRBD1 (5 bases). TRBV5-7 is annotated as an ORF whose role is uncertain. The CDR3 runs 15 residues. Between the trimmed V and J ends, which lost 4 bases and 3 bases, there was a span of 14 bases. CDR3 DNA sequence: TGTGCCAGCAGCAGATTTGGGGGTAACAATCAGCCCCAGCATTTT. Its protein product is CASSRFGGNNQPQHF.

The chain joins TRBV7-8 to TRBJ2-5, with D perhaps given as TRBD1 or TRBD2 (5 bases each). V lost 5 bases, J lost 2 bases, and 15 bases lay in between. The length of the CDR3 is 15 residues. CDR1 SGHVS and CDR2 FQNEAQ come from the germline V gene. CDR3 nucleotide sequence: TGTGCCAGCAGCGGGGGTCGGGGAGCTCAAGAGACCCAGTACTTC. Translated, it gives CASSGGRGAQETQYF. Looking up the rest from reference TRBV7-8 and TRBJ2-5 gives the full variable domain: GAGVSQSPRYKVAKRGQDVALRCDPISGHVSLFWYQQALGQGPEFLTYFQNEAQLDKSGLPSDRFFAERPEGSVSTLKIQRTQQEDSAVYLCASSGGRGAQETQYFGPGTRLLVL.

The chain combines TRBV27 with TRBJ1-4, with a tentative D call TRBD1 (5 bases). The CDR3 has 13 amino acids. Germline values: CDR1 MNHEY, CDR2 SMNVEV (reference sequence). Trimming cost V 5 bases and J 6 bases, with 10 bases left between them. The chain's CDR3 is CASSELGDEKLFF. CDR3 DNA: TGTGCCAGCAGTGAGCTAGGGGATGAAAAACTGTTTTTT.

Turning to this clone: The same CDR3 also results from other DNA sequences found in this sample. This chain joins TRBV7-2 and TRBJ2-7; D remains unclear. Trimming left V 5 bases short and J 1 base short, with 6 bases between. CDR1 is SGHTA, CDR2 FQGNSA, per germline. The CDR3 runs to 12 residues. This chain's CDR3 is CASSPRSYEQYF. In DNA, the CDR3 is TGTGCCAGCAGCCCGAGATCCTACGAGCAGTACTTC.

The chain joins TRBV19 to TRBJ2-3, with a weak D call TRBD1 (6 bases). Germline lookup yields CDR1 LNHDA and CDR2 SQIVND (reference sequence). This CDR3 comprises 13 residues. The V and J ends lost 3 bases and 9 bases respectively, with 13 bases between them. The CDR3 DNA reads TGTGCCAGTAGTATGTTGGGGGCGGAAACGCAGTATTTT. Translation: CASSMLGAETQYF.

The V gene is TRBV2, the J gene TRBJ2-2; D is ambiguous. Deletions cut 4 bases from V and 5 bases from J, with 5 bases between. CDR1 and CDR2 (germline): SNHLY, FYNNEI. This CDR3 is built from 12 residues. The CDR3 DNA sequence: TGTGCCAGCAGTGCCGGGACCGGGGAGCTGTTTTTT. Its protein product is CASSAGTGELFF. Combining the CDR3 with reference TRBV2 and TRBJ2-2 gives the whole variable domain EPEVTQTPSHQVTQMGQEVILRCVPISNHLYFYWYRQILGQKVEFLVSFYNNEISEKSEIFDDQFSVERPDGSNFTLKIRSTKLEDSAMYFCASSAGTGELFFGEGSRLTVL.

This chain links TRBV5-1 with TRBJ1-2; no clear D. Trimming shortened V by 2 bases and J by 2 bases, and 13 bases separated the two germline ends. This CDR3 is built from 15 residues. Germline assignment: CDR1 SGHRS and CDR2 YFSETQ. The CDR3 DNA follows: TGCGCCAGCAGCTTTATAGGGCTTCCCAACTATGGCTACACCTTC. This encodes CASSFIGLPNYGYTF.

J is TRBJ1-5 and V is TRBV27, with D perhaps TRBD1 (5 bases). Trimming removed 10 bases at V and 1 base at J, with 14 bases between. Germline-derived CDR1 and CDR2 are MNHEY and SMNVEV (reference sequence). This CDR3 spans 14 amino acids. For the CDR3, the DNA is TGTGCCACAGCCGACGGGGCAAGCAATCAGCCCCAGCATTTT. Translating gives CATADGASNQPQHF.

The V call is TRBV27, the J call TRBJ1-1; D call uncertain. The CDR3 length is 13 residues. CDR1 is MNHEY and CDR2 is SMNVEV in the germline V gene (reference sequence). V lost 5 bases, J lost 0 bases, and 7 bases lay in between. CDR3 amino acids: CASSPFMNTEAFF. The CDR3 DNA reads as TGTGCCAGCAGTCCATTCATGAACACTGAAGCTTTCTTT.